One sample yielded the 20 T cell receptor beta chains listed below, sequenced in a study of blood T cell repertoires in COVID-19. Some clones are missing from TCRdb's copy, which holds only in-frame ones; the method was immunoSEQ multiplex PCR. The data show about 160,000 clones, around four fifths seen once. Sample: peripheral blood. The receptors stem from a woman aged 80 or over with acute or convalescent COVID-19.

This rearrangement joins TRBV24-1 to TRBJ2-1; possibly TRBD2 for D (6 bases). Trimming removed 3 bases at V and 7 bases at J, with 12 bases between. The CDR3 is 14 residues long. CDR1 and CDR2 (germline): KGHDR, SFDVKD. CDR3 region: CATSDTGELNEQFF. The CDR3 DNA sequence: TGTGCCACCAGTGATACGGGGGAGTTAAATGAGCAGTTCTTC.

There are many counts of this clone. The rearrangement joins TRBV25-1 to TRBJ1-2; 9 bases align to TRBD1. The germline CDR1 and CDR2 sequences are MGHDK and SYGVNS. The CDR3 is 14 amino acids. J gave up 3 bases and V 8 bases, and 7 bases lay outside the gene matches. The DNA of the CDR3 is TGTGCCAGCTCCGCCGGGACAGGGCACTATGGCTACACCTTC. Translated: CASSAGTGHYGYTF.

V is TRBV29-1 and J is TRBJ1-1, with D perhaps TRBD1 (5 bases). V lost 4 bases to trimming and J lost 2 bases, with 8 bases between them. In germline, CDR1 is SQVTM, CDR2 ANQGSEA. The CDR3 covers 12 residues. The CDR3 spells CSVGQFNTEAFF. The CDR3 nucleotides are TGCAGCGTTGGACAGTTTAACACTGAAGCTTTCTTT.

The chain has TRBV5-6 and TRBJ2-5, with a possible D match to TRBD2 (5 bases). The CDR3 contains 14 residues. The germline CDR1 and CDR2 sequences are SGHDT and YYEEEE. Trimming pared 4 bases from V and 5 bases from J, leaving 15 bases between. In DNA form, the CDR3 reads TGTGCCAGCAGCGCTGACCTACGCGGGGAGACCCAGTACTTC. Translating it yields CASSADLRGETQYF. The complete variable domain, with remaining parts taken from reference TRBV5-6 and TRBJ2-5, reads DAGVTQSPTHLIKTRGQQVTLRCSPKSGHDTVSWYQQALGQGPQFIFQYYEEEERQRGNFPDRFSGHQFPNYSSELNVNALLLGDSALYLCASSADLRGETQYFGPGTRLLVL.

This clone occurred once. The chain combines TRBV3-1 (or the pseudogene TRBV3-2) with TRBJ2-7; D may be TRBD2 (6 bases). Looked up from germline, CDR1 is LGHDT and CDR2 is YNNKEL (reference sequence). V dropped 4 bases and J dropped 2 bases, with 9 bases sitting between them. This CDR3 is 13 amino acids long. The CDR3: CASSPRLAYEQYF. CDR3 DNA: TGTGCCAGCAGCCCCCGACTAGCCTACGAGCAGTACTTC.

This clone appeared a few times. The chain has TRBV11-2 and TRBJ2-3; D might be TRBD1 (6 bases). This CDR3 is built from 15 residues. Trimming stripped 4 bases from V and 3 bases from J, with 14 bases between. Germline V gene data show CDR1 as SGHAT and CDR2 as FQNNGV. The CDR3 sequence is CASSSRGGGTDTQYF. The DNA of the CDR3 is TGTGCCAGCAGCTCCAGGGGTGGGGGAACAGATACGCAGTATTTT.

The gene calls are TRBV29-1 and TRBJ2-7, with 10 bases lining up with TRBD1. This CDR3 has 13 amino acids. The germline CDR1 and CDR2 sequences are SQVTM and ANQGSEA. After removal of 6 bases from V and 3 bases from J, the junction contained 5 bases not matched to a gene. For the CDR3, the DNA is TGCAGCGTCCTCGGGACAGGGGACTACGAGCAGTACTTC. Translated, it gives CSVLGTGDYEQYF.

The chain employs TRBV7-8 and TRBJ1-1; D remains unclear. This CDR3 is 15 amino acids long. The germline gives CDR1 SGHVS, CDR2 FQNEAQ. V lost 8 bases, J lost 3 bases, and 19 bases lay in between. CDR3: CASRPRGIRDTEAFF. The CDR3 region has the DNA TGTGCCAGCCGCCCCCGAGGGATTAGGGACACTGAAGCTTTCTTT.

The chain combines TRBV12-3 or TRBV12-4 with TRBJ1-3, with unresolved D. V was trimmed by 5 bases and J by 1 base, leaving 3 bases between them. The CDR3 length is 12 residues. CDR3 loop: CASSQSGNTIYF. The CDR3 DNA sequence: TGTGCCAGCAGTCAATCTGGAAACACCATATATTTT.

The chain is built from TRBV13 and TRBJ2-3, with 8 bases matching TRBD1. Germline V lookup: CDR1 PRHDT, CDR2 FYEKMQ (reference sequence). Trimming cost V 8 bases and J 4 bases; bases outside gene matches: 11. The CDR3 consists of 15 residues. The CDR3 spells CASSERTGRPDTQYF. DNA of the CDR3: TGTGCCAGCTCAGAGAGGACAGGGAGACCAGATACGCAGTATTTT.

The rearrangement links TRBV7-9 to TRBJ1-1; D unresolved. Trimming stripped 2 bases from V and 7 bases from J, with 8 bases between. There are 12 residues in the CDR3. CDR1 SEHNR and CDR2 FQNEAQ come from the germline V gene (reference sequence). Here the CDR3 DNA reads TGTGCCAGCAGCTTATTTTTTAGTGAAGCTTTCTTT. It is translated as CASSLFFSEAFF. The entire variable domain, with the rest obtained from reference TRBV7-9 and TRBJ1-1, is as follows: DTGVSQNPRHKITKRGQNVTFRCDPISEHNRLYWYRQTLGQGPEFLTYFQNEAQLEKSRLLSDRFSAERPKGSFSTLEIQRTEQGDSAMYLCASSLFFSEAFFGQGTRLTVV.

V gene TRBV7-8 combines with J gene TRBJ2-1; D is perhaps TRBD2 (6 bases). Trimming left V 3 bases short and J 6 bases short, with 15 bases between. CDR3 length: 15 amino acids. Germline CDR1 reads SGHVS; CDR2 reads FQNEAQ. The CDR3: CASSLVGGPVNEQFF. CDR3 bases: TGTGCCAGCAGCTTGGTGGGAGGTCCGGTCAATGAGCAGTTCTTC. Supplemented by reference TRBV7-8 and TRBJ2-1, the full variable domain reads GAGVSQSPRYKVAKRGQDVALRCDPISGHVSLFWYQQALGQGPEFLTYFQNEAQLDKSGLPSDRFFAERPEGSVSTLKIQRTQQEDSAVYLCASSLVGGPVNEQFFGPGTRLTVL.

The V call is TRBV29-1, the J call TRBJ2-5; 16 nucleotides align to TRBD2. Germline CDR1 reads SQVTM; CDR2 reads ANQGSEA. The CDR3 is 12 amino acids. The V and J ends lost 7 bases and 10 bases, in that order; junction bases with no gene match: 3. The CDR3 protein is CSAGLAGGDQYF. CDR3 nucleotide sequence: TGCAGCGCGGGACTAGCGGGGGGGGACCAGTACTTC.

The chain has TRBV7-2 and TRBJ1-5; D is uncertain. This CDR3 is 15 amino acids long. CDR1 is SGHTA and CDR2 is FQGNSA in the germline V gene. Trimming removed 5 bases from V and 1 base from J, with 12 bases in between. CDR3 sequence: CASSESGRSNQPQHF. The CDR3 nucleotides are TGTGCCAGCAGCGAGTCAGGAAGGAGCAATCAGCCCCAGCATTTT.

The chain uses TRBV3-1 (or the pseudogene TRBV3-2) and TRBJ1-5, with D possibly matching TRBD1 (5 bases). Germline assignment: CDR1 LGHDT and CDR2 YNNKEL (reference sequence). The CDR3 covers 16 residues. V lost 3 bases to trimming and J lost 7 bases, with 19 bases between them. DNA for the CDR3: TGTGCCAGCAGCCAGAATTCAGGGAGGGGAGAACAGCCCCAGCATTTT. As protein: CASSQNSGRGEQPQHF.

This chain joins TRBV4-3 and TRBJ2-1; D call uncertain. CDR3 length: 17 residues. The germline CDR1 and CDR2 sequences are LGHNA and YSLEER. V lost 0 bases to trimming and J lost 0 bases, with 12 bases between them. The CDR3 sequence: CASSQEGRVDSYNEQFF. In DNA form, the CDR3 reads TGCGCCAGCAGCCAAGAAGGTCGGGTTGACTCCTACAATGAGCAGTTCTTC.

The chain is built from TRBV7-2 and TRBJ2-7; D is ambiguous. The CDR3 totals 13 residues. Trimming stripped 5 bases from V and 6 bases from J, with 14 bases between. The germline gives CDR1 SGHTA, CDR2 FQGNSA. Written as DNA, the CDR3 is TGTGCCAGCAGCCGACTCCGCTTTGGCGAGCAGTACTTC. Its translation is CASSRLRFGEQYF.

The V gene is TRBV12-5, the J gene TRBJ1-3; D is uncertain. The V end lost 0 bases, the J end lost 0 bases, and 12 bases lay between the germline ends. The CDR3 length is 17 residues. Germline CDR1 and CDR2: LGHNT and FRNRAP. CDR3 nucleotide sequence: TGTGCTAGTGGTTTGGTAGCGGGGAGTGTCTCTGGAAACACCATATATTTT. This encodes CASGLVAGSVSGNTIYF.

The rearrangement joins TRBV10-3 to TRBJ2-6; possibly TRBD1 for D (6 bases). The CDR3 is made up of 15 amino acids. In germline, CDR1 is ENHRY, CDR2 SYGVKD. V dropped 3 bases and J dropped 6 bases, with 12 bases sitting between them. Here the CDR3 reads CAISDQRGKANVLTF. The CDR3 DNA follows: TGTGCCATCAGTGATCAGAGGGGGAAGGCCAACGTCCTGACTTTC.

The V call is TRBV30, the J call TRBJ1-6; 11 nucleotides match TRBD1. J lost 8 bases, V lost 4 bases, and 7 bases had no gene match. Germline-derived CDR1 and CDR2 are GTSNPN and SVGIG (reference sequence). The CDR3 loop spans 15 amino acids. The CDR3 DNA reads TGTGCCTGGACTTCCCTGGGACAGGGGGATTCACCCCTCCACTTT. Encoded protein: CAWTSLGQGDSPLHF.